These 17 T cell receptor beta chains share one sample of origin, sequenced in a study of glioma-infiltrating T cells after dendritic cell vaccination. Sequencing used immunoSEQ multiplex PCR; TCRdb keeps in-frame clones, though not all of them. The profile shows about 92,000 clones, about nine tenths of them singletons. The starting material was blood, obtained before dendritic cell vaccination. The receptors here all came from a human donor with glioblastoma.

This chain links TRBV6-1 with TRBJ2-7; 7 bases fit TRBD1. The CDR3 has 15 residues. J lost 2 bases, V lost 2 bases, and 6 bases had no gene match. Germline V CDR1 and CDR2: MNHNS, SASEGT. The CDR3 spells CASSENGQAAYEQYF. The CDR3 nucleotides are TGTGCCAGCAGTGAAAATGGACAGGCCGCCTACGAGCAGTACTTC.

The rearrangement links TRBV5-4 to TRBJ1-2, with TRBD1 matching over 8 bases. This CDR3 is 14 amino acids long. The germline V gene has CDR1 SGHNT and CDR2 YYREEE (reference sequence). V lost 3 bases to trimming and J lost 5 bases; unmatched junction nucleotides: 6. As DNA, the CDR3 is TGTGCCAGCAGCTCGACAGGGGCTCATTATGGCTACACCTTC. It encodes CASSSTGAHYGYTF.

This clone showed up just a few times. The CDR3 region is CASRPGSLPTDTQYF. DNA of the CDR3: TGTGCCAGCAGGCCAGGTTCTCTCCCCACAGATACGCAGTATTTT. V and J are TRBV7-2 and TRBJ2-3; no clear D gene. CDR3 length: 15 residues. V was trimmed by 6 bases and J by 2 bases, leaving 15 bases between them. Germline CDR1 SGHTA, CDR2 FQGNSA. Together with reference TRBV7-2 and TRBJ2-3, the CDR3 gives the full variable domain: GAGVSQSPSNKVTEKGKDVELRCDPISGHTALYWYRQSLGQGLEFLIYFQGNSAPDKSGLPSDRFSAERTGGSVSTLTIQRTQQEDSAVYLCASRPGSLPTDTQYFGPGTRLTVL.

The chain carries TRBV7-6 and TRBJ2-3; possibly TRBD2 for D (5 bases). The CDR3 totals 13 residues. Germline lookup yields CDR1 SGHVS and CDR2 FNYEAQ. V lost 3 bases, J lost 10 bases, and 14 bases lay in between. The DNA of the CDR3 is TGTGCCAGCAGCTTCGTCGGGGAAAGGGCGCAGTATTTT. As protein: CASSFVGERAQYF.

In DNA, the CDR3 is TGTGCCAGCAGCGCGGGACCCCCCCGTTTCTTGCTAACTAGCACAGATACGCAGTATTTT. It translates to CASSAGPPRFLLTSTDTQYF. The chain carries TRBV7-6 and TRBJ2-3, with D possibly TRBD2 on 6 matching bases. The CDR3 runs to 20 residues. Germline V gene lookup returns CDR1 SGHVS and CDR2 FNYEAQ. V was clipped by 5 bases and J by 0 bases, with 27 bases between them.

This clone appeared a single time. The chain links TRBV6-4 to TRBJ1-2; no reliable D call. This CDR3 comprises 13 residues. The V end was cut by 3 bases, the J end by 8 bases, with 13 bases between. Germline CDR1 is MRHNA and CDR2 is SNTAGT. CDR3 protein: CASSENPTRGYTF. The CDR3 DNA reads TGTGCCAGCAGTGAAAACCCAACCAGGGGCTACACCTTC.

This clone is a singleton in its sample. The V and J genes are TRBV28 and TRBJ2-5; 7 nucleotides match TRBD2. V shed 3 bases, J shed 5 bases, and the junction held 6 bases outside the gene matches. This CDR3 contains 14 residues. CDR1 MDHEN and CDR2 SYDVKM come from the germline V gene. CDR3 loop: CASSFGGEGETQYF. The CDR3 DNA reads TGTGCCAGCAGTTTCGGAGGGGAGGGCGAGACCCAGTACTTC.

This clone was recorded only once. The chain combines TRBV7-2 with TRBJ1-2; TRBD1 aligns across 9 bases. The CDR3 covers 15 residues. J was trimmed by 4 bases and V by 6 bases; bases with no gene match: 9. Per germline, CDR1 SGHTA and CDR2 FQGNSA. The CDR3 coding sequence is TGTGCCAGCAGGTCAACAGGGGGCTCCCTCTATGGCTACACCTTC. It is translated as CASRSTGGSLYGYTF.

The chain couples TRBV2 to TRBJ2-5, with a tentative D call TRBD2 (5 bases). CDR1 SNHLY and CDR2 FYNNEI come from the germline V gene. The CDR3 is 13 residues long. Trimming cost V 6 bases and J 7 bases, with 15 bases left between them. The CDR3 bases are TGTGCCAGCAGAGCGGACCTCGAGTGGACCCAGTACTTC. Translated, it gives CASRADLEWTQYF.

In nucleotides, the CDR3 is TGTGCCAGCACCTCGGCGGGGGATTATAGCAATCAGCCCCAGCATTTT. This codes for CASTSAGDYSNQPQHF. The chain has TRBV28 and TRBJ1-5; a weak D match, TRBD1 (5 bases). From germline, CDR1 is MDHEN and CDR2 SYDVKM. The V end was cut by 7 bases, the J end by 0 bases, with 16 bases between. The CDR3 runs 16 residues.

V usage is TRBV29-1 and J usage is TRBJ2-7; 7 bases are shared with TRBD1. Germline V gene sequence: CDR1 SQVTM, CDR2 ANQGSEA. Germline trimming cut 5 bases from V and 3 bases from J; bases unmatched to any gene: 4. This CDR3 has 12 residues. The CDR3 region is CSVSTGVYEQYF. In nucleotides, the CDR3 is TGCAGCGTTTCTACAGGGGTCTACGAGCAGTACTTC.

The chain links TRBV4-3 to TRBJ2-3; 8 bases agree with TRBD1. The CDR3 length is 14 residues. After removal of 4 bases from V and 0 bases from J, the junction contained 0 bases not matched to a gene. Germline CDR1 reads LGHNA; CDR2 reads YSLEER. As DNA, the CDR3 is TGCGCCAGCAGCCGGACAGGGAGCACAGATACGCAGTATTTT. Protein product: CASSRTGSTDTQYF.

The chain employs TRBV7-9 and TRBJ2-6; 8 bases line up with TRBD1. The V and J ends lost 5 bases and 2 bases, in that order; junction bases with no gene match: 5. The CDR3 covers 16 residues. Germline lookup yields CDR1 SEHNR and CDR2 FQNEAQ (reference sequence). The CDR3 reads CASSPQGGAGANVLTF. For the CDR3, the DNA is TGTGCCAGCAGCCCACAGGGGGGAGCTGGGGCCAACGTCCTGACTTTC.

CDR3 coding DNA: TGCAGCGCAAGCATGAGAGCTGGCTACACCTTC. Protein: CSASMRAGYTF. The V and J genes are TRBV20-1 and TRBJ1-2; no definite D call. Germline CDR1 is DFQATT and CDR2 is SNEGSKA (reference sequence). CDR3 size: 11 residues.

This sequence joins TRBV6-5 and TRBJ2-5, with TRBD2 identical over 10 bases. The CDR3 totals 16 residues. Looked up from germline, CDR1 is MNHEY and CDR2 is SVGAGI. Trimming cost V 2 bases and J 5 bases; bases outside gene matches: 8. The CDR3 protein is CASSYIAGGGEETQYF. CDR3 nucleotides: TGTGCCAGCAGTTACATAGCGGGGGGAGGGGAGGAGACCCAGTACTTC.

This clone was seen a handful of times. The CDR3 bases are TGTGCCAGTAGTATGTCCTTGGGGACATCGAGCTCCTACGAGCAGTACTTC. Protein product: CASSMSLGTSSSYEQYF. The chain is built from TRBV19 and TRBJ2-7, with D possibly TRBD1 on 6 matching bases. The CDR3 totals 17 residues. Germline V gene sequence: CDR1 LNHDA, CDR2 SQIVND (reference sequence). V lost 3 bases to trimming and J lost 0 bases, with 18 bases between them.

The chain combines TRBV27 with TRBJ2-7; 11 bases are shared with TRBD2. Germline V lookup: CDR1 MNHEY, CDR2 SMNVEV (reference sequence). The CDR3 sequence is 15 residues long. Trimming cost V 5 bases and J 2 bases; bases outside gene matches: 5. The CDR3 sequence is CASSPGTSGPYEQYF. CDR3 nucleotide sequence: TGTGCCAGCAGTCCCGGGACTAGCGGCCCCTACGAGCAGTACTTC.